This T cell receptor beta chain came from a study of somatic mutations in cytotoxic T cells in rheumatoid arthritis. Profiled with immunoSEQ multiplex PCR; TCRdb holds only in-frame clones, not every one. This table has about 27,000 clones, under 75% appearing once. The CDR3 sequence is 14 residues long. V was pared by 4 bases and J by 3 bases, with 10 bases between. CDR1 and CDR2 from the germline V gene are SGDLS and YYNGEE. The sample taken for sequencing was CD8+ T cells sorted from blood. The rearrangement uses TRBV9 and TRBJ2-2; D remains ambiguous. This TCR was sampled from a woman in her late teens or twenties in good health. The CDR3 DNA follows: TGTGCCAGCAGCCCAAACCAGTACACCGGGGAGCTGTTTTTT. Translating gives CASSPNQYTGELFF.